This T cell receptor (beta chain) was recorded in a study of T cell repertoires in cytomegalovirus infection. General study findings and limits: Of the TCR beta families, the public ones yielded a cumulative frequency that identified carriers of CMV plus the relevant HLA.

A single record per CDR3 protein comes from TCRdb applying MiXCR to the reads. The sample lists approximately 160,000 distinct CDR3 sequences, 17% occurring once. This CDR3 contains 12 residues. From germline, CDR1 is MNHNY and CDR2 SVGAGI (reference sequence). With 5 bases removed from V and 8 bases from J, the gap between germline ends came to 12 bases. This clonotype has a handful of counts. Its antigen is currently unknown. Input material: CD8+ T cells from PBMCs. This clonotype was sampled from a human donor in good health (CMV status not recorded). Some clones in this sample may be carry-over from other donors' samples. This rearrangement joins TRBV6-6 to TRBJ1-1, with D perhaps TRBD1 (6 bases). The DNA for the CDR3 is TGTGCCAGCAGTGATACTACAGGGGAAGCTTTCTTT. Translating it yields CASSDTTGEAFF.